The T cell receptor (beta chain) under discussion was sequenced for a study of metastatic and nonmetastatic thyroid tumors. No treatment of any kind had been given to any patient before thyroid surgery. In the authors' workflow: Across clinicopathological groups, CDR3 differences served as the basis for building a distant-metastasis classifier for papillary thyroid cancer. TCRdb re-analyzed the PCR reads through MiXCR. None of the V and J calls come from the authors' own analysis; TCRdb made them. The data show approximately 30,000 clones, 23% seen once. The specimen was blood. This receptor was obtained from a female donor with papillary thyroid cancer or a benign thyroid nodule (not recorded which). Some clones in this sample may be carry-over from other donors' samples.

CDR3 nucleotides: TGTGCCACTAGCTCGGAAAGCTCTGGGGCCAACGTCCTGACTTTC. Translation: CATSSESSGANVLTF. The chain uses TRBV10-3 and TRBJ2-6; TRBD2 might be the D (5 bases). The V gene's germline CDR1 is ENHRY and CDR2 SYGVKD. This CDR3 is built from 15 residues. Trimming shortened V by 10 bases and J by 0 bases, and 13 bases separated the two germline ends.